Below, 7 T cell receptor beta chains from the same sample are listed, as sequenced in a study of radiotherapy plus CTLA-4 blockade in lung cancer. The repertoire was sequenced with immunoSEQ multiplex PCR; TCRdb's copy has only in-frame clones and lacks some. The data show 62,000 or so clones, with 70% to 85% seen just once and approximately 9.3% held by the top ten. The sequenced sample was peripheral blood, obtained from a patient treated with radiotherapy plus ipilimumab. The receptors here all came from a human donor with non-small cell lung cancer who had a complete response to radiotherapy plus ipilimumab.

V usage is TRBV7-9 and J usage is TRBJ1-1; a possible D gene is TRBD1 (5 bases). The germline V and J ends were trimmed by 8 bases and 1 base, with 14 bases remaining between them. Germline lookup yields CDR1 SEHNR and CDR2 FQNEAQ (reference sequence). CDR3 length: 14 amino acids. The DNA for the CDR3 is TGTGCCAGCTGCGCGAATGGGGGGAACACTGAAGCTTTCTTT. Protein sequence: CASCANGGNTEAFF.

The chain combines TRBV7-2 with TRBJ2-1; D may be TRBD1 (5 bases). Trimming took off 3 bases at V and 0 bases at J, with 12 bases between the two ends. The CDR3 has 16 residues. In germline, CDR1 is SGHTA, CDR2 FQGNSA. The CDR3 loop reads CASSLQGLSSYNEQFF. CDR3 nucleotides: TGTGCCAGCAGCTTGCAGGGCCTAAGCTCCTACAATGAGCAGTTCTTC.

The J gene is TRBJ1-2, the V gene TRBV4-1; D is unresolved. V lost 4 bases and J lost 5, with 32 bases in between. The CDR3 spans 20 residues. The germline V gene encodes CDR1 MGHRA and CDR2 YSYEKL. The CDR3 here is CASSPIFPGAGALFQYGYTF. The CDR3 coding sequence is TGCGCCAGCAGCCCCATCTTCCCGGGCGCAGGAGCCTTATTTCAGTATGGCTACACCTTC.

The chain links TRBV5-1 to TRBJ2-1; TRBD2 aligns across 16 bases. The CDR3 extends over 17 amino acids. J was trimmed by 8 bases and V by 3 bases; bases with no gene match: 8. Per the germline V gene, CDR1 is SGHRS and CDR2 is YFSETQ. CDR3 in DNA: TGCGCCAGCAGCTGGGGACTAGCGGGAGGGCCAGGGTATGAGCAGTTCTTC. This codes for CASSWGLAGGPGYEQFF.

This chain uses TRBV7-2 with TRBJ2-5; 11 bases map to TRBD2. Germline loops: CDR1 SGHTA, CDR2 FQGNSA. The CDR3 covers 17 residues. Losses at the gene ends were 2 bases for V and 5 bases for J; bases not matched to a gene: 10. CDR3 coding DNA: TGTGCCAGCAGCTTAAATATAGCGGGAGGGAGGGTGGAGACCCAGTACTTC. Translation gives CASSLNIAGGRVETQYF.

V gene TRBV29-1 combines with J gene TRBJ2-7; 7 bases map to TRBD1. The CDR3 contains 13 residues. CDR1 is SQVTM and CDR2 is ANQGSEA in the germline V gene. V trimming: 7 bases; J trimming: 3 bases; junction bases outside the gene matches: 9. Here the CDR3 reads CSALRGYGYEQYF. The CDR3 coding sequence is TGCAGCGCCCTCAGGGGGTATGGCTACGAGCAGTACTTC.

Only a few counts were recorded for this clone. This CDR3 reads CASSFSLLTDTQYF. The CDR3, as DNA: TGTGCCAGCAGCTTTAGTCTGCTTACAGATACGCAGTATTTT. The chain carries TRBV11-3 and TRBJ2-3; no reliable D call. Germline V CDR1 and CDR2: SGHNT, YENEEA. V lost 3 bases and J 3 bases, leaving 10 bases between the germline ends. The length of the CDR3 is 14 residues.